A selection of T cell receptor beta chains follows, all from one sample in a study of cytomegalovirus exposure and HLA in healthy donors. The table came from immunoSEQ multiplex PCR; TCRdb's copy has only in-frame clones and leaves some out. Of about 150,000 clones detected, about four fifths appear once; the ten largest clones hold approximately 5.5%. The sample comprised PBMCs. These receptors all come from a man aged 30 to 45 in good health and CMV-seropositive. Both conserved end residues are part of each CDR3. The D gene is left open where the match is weak. Only part of the rows carry a size: once, few, many, or a class if the clone is expanded.

TRBD1	TRBJ2-7	TRBV7-9	.	CASSLGQGLVWEQYF	TGTGCCAGCAGCTTAGGACAGGGCCTGGTTTGGGAGCAGTACTTC
TRBD1	TRBJ2-7	TRBV27	.	CASSLGTGGPYEQYF	TGTGCCAGCAGTTTGGGGACAGGGGGCCCTTACGAGCAGTACTTC
TRBD1	TRBJ2-2	TRBV5-1	.	CASSFQGAYTGELFF	TGCGCCAGCAGCTTCCAGGGGGCCTACACCGGGGAGCTGTTTTTT
TRBD1	TRBJ1-4	TRBV9	few	CASSAEHGRGDRENEKLFF	TGTGCCAGCAGCGCCGAGCACGGGAGGGGAGACAGGGAGAATGAAAAACTGTTTTTT
.	TRBJ2-7	TRBV6-1	.	CASNDRHRSYEQYF	TGTGCCAGTAACGACAGGCATCGGTCCTACGAGCAGTACTTC
TRBD2	TRBJ2-4	TRBV7-9	.	CASSLVAGVKNSQYF	TGTGCCAGCAGCTTAGTAGCGGGGGTAAAAAACAGTCAGTACTTC
TRBD1	TRBJ1-1	TRBV5-1	.	CASRLRTGPNTEAFF	TGCGCCAGCAGACTGCGGACAGGACCGAACACTGAAGCTTTCTTT
.	TRBJ1-2	TRBV6-5	.	CASQKRERSLGYTF	TGTGCCAGCCAAAAACGGGAAAGGTCGCTGGGCTACACCTTC
.	TRBJ1-5	TRBV7-2	.	CASSSQVASNQPQHF	TGTGCCAGCAGCTCACAGGTGGCTAGCAATCAGCCCCAGCATTTT
TRBD1	TRBJ2-7	TRBV7-9	.	CSSSLDRAHEQYF	TGTTCCAGCAGTCTAGACAGGGCCCACGAGCAGTACTTC
TRBD1	TRBJ1-5	TRBV30	.	CAWSGQGAWPQHF	TGTGCCTGGAGTGGACAGGGGGCTTGGCCCCAGCATTTT